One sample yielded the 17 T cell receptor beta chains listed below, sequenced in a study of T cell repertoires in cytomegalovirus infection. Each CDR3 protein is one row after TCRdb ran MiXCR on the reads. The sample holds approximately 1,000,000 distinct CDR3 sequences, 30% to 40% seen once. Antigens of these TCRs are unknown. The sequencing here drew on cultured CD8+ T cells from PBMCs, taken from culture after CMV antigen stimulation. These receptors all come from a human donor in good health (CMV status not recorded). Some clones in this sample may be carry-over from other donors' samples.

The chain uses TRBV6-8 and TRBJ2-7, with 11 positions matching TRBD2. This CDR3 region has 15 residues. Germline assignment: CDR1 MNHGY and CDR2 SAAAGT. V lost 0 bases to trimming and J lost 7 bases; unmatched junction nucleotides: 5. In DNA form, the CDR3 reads TGTGCCAGCAGTTACTCGAGTAGCGGGGGGGGAGAGCAGTACGTC. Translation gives CASSYSSSGGGEQYV.

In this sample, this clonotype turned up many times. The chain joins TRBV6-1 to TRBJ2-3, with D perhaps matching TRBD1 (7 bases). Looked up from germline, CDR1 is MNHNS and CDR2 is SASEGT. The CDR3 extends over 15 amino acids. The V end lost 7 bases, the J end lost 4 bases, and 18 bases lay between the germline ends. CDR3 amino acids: CASTTTQGGADTQYF. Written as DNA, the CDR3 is TGTGCCAGCACCACGACCCAGGGGGGAGCAGATACGCAGTATTTT.

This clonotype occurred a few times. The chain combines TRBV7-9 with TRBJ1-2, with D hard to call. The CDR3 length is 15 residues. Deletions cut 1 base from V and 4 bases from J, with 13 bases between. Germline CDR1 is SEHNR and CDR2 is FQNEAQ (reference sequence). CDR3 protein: CASSLVQLTFYGYTF. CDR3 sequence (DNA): TGTGCCAGCAGCTTAGTCCAGCTAACCTTCTATGGCTACACCTTC.

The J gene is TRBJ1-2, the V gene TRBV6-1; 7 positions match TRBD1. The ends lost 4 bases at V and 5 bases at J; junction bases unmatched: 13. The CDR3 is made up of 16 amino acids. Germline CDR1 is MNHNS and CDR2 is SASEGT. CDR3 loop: CASSATMTGQLYGYTF. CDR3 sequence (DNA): TGTGCCAGCAGTGCGACCATGACGGGACAGTTATATGGCTACACCTTC.

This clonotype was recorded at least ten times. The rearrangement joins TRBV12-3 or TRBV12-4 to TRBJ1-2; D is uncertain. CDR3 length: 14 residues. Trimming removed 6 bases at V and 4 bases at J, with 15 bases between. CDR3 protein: CASSPEHEAYGYTF. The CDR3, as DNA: TGTGCCAGCAGCCCCGAACACGAGGCCTATGGCTACACCTTC.

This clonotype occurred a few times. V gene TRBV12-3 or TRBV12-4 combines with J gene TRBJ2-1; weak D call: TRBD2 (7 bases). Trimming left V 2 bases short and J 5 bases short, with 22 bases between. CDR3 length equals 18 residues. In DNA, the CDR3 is TGTGCCAGCAGTTTATGGGCCGCTGGGGGGGGCGTCAACAATGAGCAGTTCTTC. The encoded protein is CASSLWAAGGGVNNEQFF.

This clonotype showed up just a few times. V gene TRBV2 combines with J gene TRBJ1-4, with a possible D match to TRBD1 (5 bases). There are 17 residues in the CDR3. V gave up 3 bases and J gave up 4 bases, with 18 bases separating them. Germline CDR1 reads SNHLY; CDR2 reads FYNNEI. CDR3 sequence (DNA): TGTGCCAGCAGTGACACAGGAGAGTACGCGGATAATGAAAAACTGTTTTTT. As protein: CASSDTGEYADNEKLFF. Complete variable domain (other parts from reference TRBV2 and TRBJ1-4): EPEVTQTPSHQVTQMGQEVILRCVPISNHLYFYWYRQILGQKVEFLVSFYNNEISEKSEIFDDQFSVERPDGSNFTLKIRSTKLEDSAMYFCASSDTGEYADNEKLFFGSGTQLSVL.

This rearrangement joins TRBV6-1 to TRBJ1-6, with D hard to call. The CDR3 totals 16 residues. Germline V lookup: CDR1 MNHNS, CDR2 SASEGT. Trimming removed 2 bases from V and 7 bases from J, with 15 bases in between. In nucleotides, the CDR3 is TGTGCCAGCAGTGAACTAGGCACCTCCTTAAATTCACCCCTCCACTTT. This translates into CASSELGTSLNSPLHF.

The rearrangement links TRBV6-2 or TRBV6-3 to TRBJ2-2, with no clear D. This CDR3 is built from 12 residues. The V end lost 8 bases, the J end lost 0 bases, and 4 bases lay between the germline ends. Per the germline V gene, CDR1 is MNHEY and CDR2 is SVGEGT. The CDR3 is CASPSNTGELFF. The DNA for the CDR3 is TGTGCCAGCCCTTCGAACACCGGGGAGCTGTTTTTT.

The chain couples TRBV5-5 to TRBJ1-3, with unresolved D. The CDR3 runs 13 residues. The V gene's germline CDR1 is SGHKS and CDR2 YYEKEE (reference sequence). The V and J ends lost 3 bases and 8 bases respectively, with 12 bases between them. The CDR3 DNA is TGTGCCAGCAGCTCGGACCCGGCGGACACCATATATTTT. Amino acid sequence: CASSSDPADTIYF.

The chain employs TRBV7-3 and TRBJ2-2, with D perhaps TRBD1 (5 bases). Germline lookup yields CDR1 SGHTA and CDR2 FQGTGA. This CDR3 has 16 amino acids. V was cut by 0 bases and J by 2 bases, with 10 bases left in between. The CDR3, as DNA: TGTGCCAGCAGCTTAACGAGGCAGGGAAACACCGGGGAGCTGTTTTTT. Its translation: CASSLTRQGNTGELFF.

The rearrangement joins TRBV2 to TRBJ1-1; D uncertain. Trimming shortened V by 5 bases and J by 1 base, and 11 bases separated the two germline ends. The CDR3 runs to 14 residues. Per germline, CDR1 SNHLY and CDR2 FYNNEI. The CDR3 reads CASSKSLGNTEAFF. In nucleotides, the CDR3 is TGTGCCAGCAGTAAGTCCCTCGGGAACACTGAAGCTTTCTTT.

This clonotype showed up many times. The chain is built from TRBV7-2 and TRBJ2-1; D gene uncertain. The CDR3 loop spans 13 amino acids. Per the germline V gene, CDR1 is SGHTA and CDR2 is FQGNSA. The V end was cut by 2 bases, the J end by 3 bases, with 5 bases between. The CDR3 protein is CASSLRYYNEQFF. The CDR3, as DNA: TGTGCCAGCAGCTTAAGATACTACAATGAGCAGTTCTTC.

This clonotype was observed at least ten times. This chain's CDR3 is CASSLGGGYTEAFF. The CDR3, as DNA: TGTGCCAGCAGTTTAGGTGGGGGGTACACTGAAGCTTTCTTT. The chain recombines TRBV12-3 or TRBV12-4 with TRBJ1-1; perhaps TRBD1 as D (5 bases). Deletions cut 1 base from V and 3 bases from J, with 9 bases between. CDR3 length: 14 residues.

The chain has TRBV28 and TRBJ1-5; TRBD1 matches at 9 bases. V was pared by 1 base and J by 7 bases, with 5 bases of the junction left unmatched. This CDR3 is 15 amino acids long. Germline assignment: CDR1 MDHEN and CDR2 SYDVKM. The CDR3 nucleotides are TGTGCCAGCAGTTTATTGACAGGGGGGAAGCAGCCCCAGCATTTT. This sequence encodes CASSLLTGGKQPQHF.

CDR3: CASSGAGGPGELFF. CDR3 sequence (DNA): TGTGCCAGCAGCGGTGCAGGGGGCCCCGGGGAGCTGTTTTTT. V and J are TRBV7-9 and TRBJ2-2; 8 nucleotides agree with TRBD1. Germline CDR1 reads SEHNR; CDR2 reads FQNEAQ (reference sequence). This CDR3 contains 14 residues. V was clipped by 5 bases and J by 6 bases; unmatched bases: 5.

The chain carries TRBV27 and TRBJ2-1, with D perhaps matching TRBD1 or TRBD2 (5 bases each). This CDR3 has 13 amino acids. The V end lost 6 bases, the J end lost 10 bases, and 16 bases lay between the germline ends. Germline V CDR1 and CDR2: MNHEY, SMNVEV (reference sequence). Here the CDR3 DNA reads TGTGCCAGCAGCCCAGGGACCCTCAGGGAGCAGTTCTTC. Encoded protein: CASSPGTLREQFF.